This TCR beta chain derives from a study of pediatric ulcerative colitis. Method: immunoSEQ multiplex PCR; TCRdb's copy keeps in-frame clones and lacks some. The sample consists of roughly 54,000 clones, around 86% of them appearing once. CDR3 length: 12 amino acids. With 9 bases clipped from V and 10 bases from J, the junction kept 7 bases outside the gene matches. Germline CDR1 is MDHEN and CDR2 is SYDVKM. The source is a boy aged 5 to 17 who was a control in a study of pediatric ulcerative colitis. This rearrangement joins TRBV28 to TRBJ1-4; the match to TRBD1 covers 8 bases. Sequencing was done on a sample of blood. CDR3 bases: TGTGCCAGTGAGACAGGGGTTGGAAAACTGTTTTTT. This sequence encodes CASETGVGKLFF.